Reported below is one T cell receptor (beta chain). Other nucleotide sequences in the sample specify the same CDR3. These data belong to a study of blood T cell repertoires in COVID-19. Profiling relied on immunoSEQ multiplex PCR, and the TCRdb table lists in-frame clones only, not all of them. The repertoire holds around 260,000 clones, 70% to 90% seen once, with 0.87% in the top ten. Sequencing was done on a sample of peripheral blood. The TCR was taken from a human donor with COVID-19, enrolled during active disease. The donor label of this sample is uncertain.

Here the CDR3 DNA reads TGTGCCAGCAGTCCAGGACAGTTTGGGAGCCTGTTTTTT. This translates into CASSPGQFGSLFF. This chain joins TRBV12-3 or TRBV12-4 and TRBJ1-4; a possible D gene is TRBD1 (6 bases). CDR3 length: 13 residues. Trimming took 5 bases from V and 14 from J, leaving 18 bases between them.